A single sample gave rise to the 22 T cell receptor beta chains below, sequenced in a study of cytotoxic CD8 clonotypes in ibrutinib-treated CLL (dated by TCRdb to about 2021). The library was built by means of the immunoSEQ multiplex PCR assay. TCRdb limited this immuneACCESS table to in-frame rearrangements with V and J called. A share of clones is missing; checked studies link under half to unresolved V genes, and the rest is unexplained. The sample table lists around 300,000 clones, around four fifths of them with a count of one. The top ten clones comprise about 6.3% of the sample. The starting material was PBMCs, obtained before ibrutinib treatment. These receptors were taken from a human donor with chronic lymphocytic leukemia.

The rearrangement links TRBV5-4 to TRBJ2-5; TRBD1 might be the D (5 bases). The CDR3 has 15 amino acids. The V and J ends lost 4 bases and 5 bases respectively, with 18 bases between them. The germline gives CDR1 SGHNT, CDR2 YYREEE (reference sequence). The CDR3 DNA follows: TGTGCCAGCAGCATCAGACAGCAGCCCGGGGAGACCCAGTACTTC. Amino acids: CASSIRQQPGETQYF.

The J gene is TRBJ2-1, the V gene TRBV9; D is ambiguous. Trimming removed 1 base at V and 2 bases at J, with 16 bases between. Germline-derived CDR1 and CDR2 are SGDLS and YYNGEE. The CDR3 consists of 17 residues. The CDR3 protein is CASSVRIWPLTYNEQFF. CDR3 DNA sequence: TGTGCCAGCAGCGTACGTATTTGGCCTCTGACCTACAATGAGCAGTTCTTC.

The chain is built from TRBV2 and TRBJ2-5; the match to TRBD2 covers 12 bases. V gave up 3 bases and J gave up 4 bases; unmatched junction bases: 21. This CDR3 contains 21 residues. Germline CDR1 reads SNHLY; CDR2 reads FYNNEI. Written as DNA, the CDR3 is TGTGCCAGCAGTGATCAAGGGGATGGGACTAGCGGGCAAAAACGTGGAGAGACCCAGTACTTC. The encoded protein is CASSDQGDGTSGQKRGETQYF.

The CDR3 DNA is TGTGCCAGTAGTAAAGGACTAGCGGGAGCCAAAAACATTCAGTACTTC. This sequence encodes CASSKGLAGAKNIQYF. The chain is built from TRBV19 and TRBJ2-4, with 11 bases that match TRBD2. Germline CDR1 is LNHDA and CDR2 is SQIVND (reference sequence). The J segment lost 0 bases and the V segment lost 4 bases, leaving 2 bases of the junction unmatched. CDR3 length: 16 residues.

The genes are TRBV4-3 and TRBJ1-5; D uncertain. The V gene lost 0 bases and the J gene lost 0 bases, with 3 bases spanning the gap. Germline CDR1 reads LGHNA; CDR2 reads YSLEER. This CDR3 is built from 14 residues. The CDR3 DNA follows: TGCGCCAGCAGCCAAGATTTTAGCAATCAGCCCCAGCATTTT. Encoded protein: CASSQDFSNQPQHF.

V usage is TRBV5-1 and J usage is TRBJ1-1, with a tentative D call TRBD1 (6 bases). CDR1 and CDR2 from the germline V gene are SGHRS and YFSETQ. CDR3 size: 13 residues. Trimming pared 4 bases from V and 6 bases from J, leaving 13 bases between. The CDR3 DNA reads as TGCGCCAGCAGCCAGGGGCGGGGGGCTGAAGCTTTCTTT. This sequence encodes CASSQGRGAEAFF.

The chain is built from TRBV7-2 and TRBJ2-1; TRBD2 aligns across 10 bases. The CDR3 has 19 amino acids. The germline V gene encodes CDR1 SGHTA and CDR2 FQGNSA. The V segment lost 1 base and the J segment 8 bases; nucleotides outside the gene matches: 17. The CDR3 DNA reads TGTGCCAGCAGCTTAGTTCGTTCCAGCGGGAGGGCCAGACGTTATGAGCAGTTCTTC. Amino acids: CASSLVRSSGRARRYEQFF.

The chain combines TRBV27 with TRBJ2-5; 11 bases match TRBD2. CDR3 length equals 15 residues. Per germline, CDR1 MNHEY and CDR2 SMNVEV (reference sequence). The trim removed 6 bases at V and 4 bases at J, leaving 7 bases unmatched. The CDR3 DNA follows: TGTGCCAGCAGGTTAGCGGGAGGGAGGTCAGAGACCCAGTACTTC. Translation gives CASRLAGGRSETQYF.

The V call is TRBV7-2, the J call TRBJ1-4; perhaps TRBD1 as D (5 bases). V lost 2 bases, J lost 4 bases, and 14 bases lay in between. The germline CDR1 and CDR2 sequences are SGHTA and FQGNSA. There are 16 residues in the CDR3. The CDR3 DNA reads as TGTGCCAGCAGCTTATCTGGGGCAGGCAATAATGAAAAACTGTTTTTT. Its translation: CASSLSGAGNNEKLFF.

The rearrangement joins TRBV7-3 to TRBJ2-6; no definite D call. Trimming removed 1 base from V and 4 bases from J, with 11 bases in between. This CDR3 spans 16 amino acids. Looked up from germline, CDR1 is SGHTA and CDR2 is FQGTGA. The DNA for the CDR3 is TGTGCCAGCAGCTTAAAGGGCGGTCGAGGGGCCAACGTCCTGACTTTC. Protein product: CASSLKGGRGANVLTF.

The chain recombines TRBV18 with TRBJ1-2; 12 positions match TRBD1. Germline V gives CDR1 KGHSH, CDR2 LQKENI. The CDR3 has 14 residues. Losses at the gene ends were 4 bases for V and 4 bases for J; bases not matched to a gene: 1. The CDR3, as DNA: TGTGCCAGCTCACGGGACAGGGGGCTCTATGGCTACACCTTC. Amino acids: CASSRDRGLYGYTF. Together with reference TRBV18 and TRBJ1-2, the CDR3 gives the full variable domain: NAGVMQNPRHLVRRRGQEARLRCSPMKGHSHVYWYRQLPEEGLKFMVYLQKENIIDESGMPKERFSAEFPKEGPSILRIQQVVRGDSAAYFCASSRDRGLYGYTFGSGTRLTVV.

CDR3 amino acids: CASSLGASGQLIYEQYF. CDR3 nucleotides: TGCGCCAGCAGCTTGGGGGCTAGCGGCCAACTGATCTACGAGCAGTACTTC. The chain employs TRBV5-1 and TRBJ2-7; 7 nucleotides agree with TRBD2. This CDR3 spans 17 amino acids. The J segment lost 3 bases and the V segment lost 0 bases, leaving 12 bases of the junction unmatched. Germline loops: CDR1 SGHRS, CDR2 YFSETQ.

This clone appeared once. The chain couples TRBV9 to TRBJ2-7, with D unclear. Germline V CDR1 and CDR2: SGDLS, YYNGEE. This CDR3 has 12 amino acids. The V end lost 0 bases, the J end lost 5 bases, and 6 bases lay between the germline ends. CDR3 in amino acids: CASSVGDNEQYF. In DNA form, the CDR3 reads TGTGCCAGCAGCGTAGGGGATAACGAGCAGTACTTC.

This chain links TRBV5-6 with TRBJ2-7, with TRBD1 matching 8 bases. V lost 3 bases and J lost 4; bases outside the gene matches: 6. Germline V gene lookup returns CDR1 SGHDT and CDR2 YYEEEE. This CDR3 contains 14 residues. The CDR3 bases are TGTGCCAGCAGCTCCGGGACAGGTGTTTACGAGCAGTACTTC. Translated, it gives CASSSGTGVYEQYF.

The V gene is TRBV27, the J gene TRBJ2-7; D gene unclear. Germline-derived CDR1 and CDR2 are MNHEY and SMNVEV (reference sequence). V gave up 2 bases and J gave up 1 base, with 6 bases separating them. This CDR3 has 13 amino acids. The CDR3 DNA reads as TGTGCCAGCAGTTTAACACGATCCTACGAGCAGTACTTC. It yields the protein CASSLTRSYEQYF.

The J gene is TRBJ2-1, the V gene TRBV7-9; D call uncertain. Germline CDR1 and CDR2: SEHNR and FQNEAQ (reference sequence). With 0 bases removed from V and 7 bases from J, the gap between germline ends came to 7 bases. The CDR3 has 13 residues. CDR3 DNA: TGTGCCAGCAGCTTAGCCCTTGGGAATGAGCAGTTCTTC. Protein sequence: CASSLALGNEQFF.

This clone was seen a single time. V gene TRBV6-5 combines with J gene TRBJ1-2, with D uncertain. Germline V gene sequence: CDR1 MNHEY, CDR2 SVGAGI. Trimming removed 0 bases at V and 4 bases at J, with 12 bases between. The CDR3 contains 15 residues. The CDR3 DNA follows: TGTGCCAGCAGTTACTCGAGTACTGGTAGCTATGGCTACACCTTC. Its translation is CASSYSSTGSYGYTF.

V is TRBV11-2 and J is TRBJ2-3; perhaps TRBD2 as D (5 bases). Germline V gene data show CDR1 as SGHAT and CDR2 as FQNNGV. Trimming pared 0 bases from V and 3 bases from J, leaving 19 bases between. This CDR3 is built from 18 residues. The CDR3 sequence: CASSLDGFASPTTDTQYF. The CDR3 bases are TGTGCCAGCAGCTTAGATGGTTTTGCTAGCCCCACGACAGATACGCAGTATTTT.

CDR3 sequence (DNA): TGTGCCAGCAGCCCCAGGCGGATGAACACTGAAGCTTTCTTT. This gives the protein CASSPRRMNTEAFF. V gene TRBV14 combines with J gene TRBJ1-1; D unresolved. The germline V and J ends were trimmed by 4 bases and 0 bases, with 9 bases remaining between them. The CDR3 covers 14 residues. CDR1 and CDR2 from the germline V gene are SGHDN and FVKESK.

The chain links TRBV4-1 to TRBJ2-7, with 10 bases that match TRBD2. The germline V gene has CDR1 MGHRA and CDR2 YSYEKL. Unmatched junction bases numbered 11, after V lost 1 base and J lost 5 bases. The CDR3 runs to 17 residues. Here the CDR3 DNA reads TGCGCCAGCAGCCAAGTAAAAGCGGGAGGGGTAGTAGACGAGCAGTACTTC. Encoded protein: CASSQVKAGGVVDEQYF.

The rearrangement links TRBV7-6 to TRBJ2-5, with TRBD2 identical over 8 bases. This CDR3 has 17 residues. J was trimmed by 5 bases and V by 5 bases; bases with no gene match: 16. CDR1 and CDR2 from the germline V gene are SGHVS and FNYEAQ. CDR3 in amino acids: CASSIPQSAAGVETQYF. As DNA, the CDR3 is TGTGCCAGCAGCATCCCCCAGAGCGCAGCGGGAGTCGAGACCCAGTACTTC.

The V and J genes are TRBV19 and TRBJ2-3; TRBD1 is a possible D gene (6 bases). Germline V gives CDR1 LNHDA, CDR2 SQIVND (reference sequence). The length of the CDR3 is 16 residues. With 5 bases removed from V and 5 bases from J, the gap between germline ends came to 20 bases. CDR3 sequence (DNA): TGTGCCAGTAGTGCAAACAGGGTCGAAGTTGAAGATACGCAGTATTTT. Protein sequence: CASSANRVEVEDTQYF.